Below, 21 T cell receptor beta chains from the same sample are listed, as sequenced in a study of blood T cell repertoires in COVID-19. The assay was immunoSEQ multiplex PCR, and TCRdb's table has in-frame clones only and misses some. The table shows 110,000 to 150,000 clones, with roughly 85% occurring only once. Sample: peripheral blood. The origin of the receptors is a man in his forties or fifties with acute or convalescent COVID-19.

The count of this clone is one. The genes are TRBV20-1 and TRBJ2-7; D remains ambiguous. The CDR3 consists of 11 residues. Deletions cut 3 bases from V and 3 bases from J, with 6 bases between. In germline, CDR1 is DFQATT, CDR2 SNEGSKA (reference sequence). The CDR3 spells CSASNSYEQYF. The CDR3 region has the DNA TGCAGTGCTAGTAACAGCTACGAGCAGTACTTC.

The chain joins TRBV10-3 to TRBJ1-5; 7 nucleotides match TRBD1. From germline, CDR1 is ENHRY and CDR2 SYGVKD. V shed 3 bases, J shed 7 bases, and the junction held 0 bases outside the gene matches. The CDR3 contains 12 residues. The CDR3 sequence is CAISDRGQPQHF. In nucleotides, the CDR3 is TGTGCCATCAGTGACAGGGGGCAGCCCCAGCATTTT.

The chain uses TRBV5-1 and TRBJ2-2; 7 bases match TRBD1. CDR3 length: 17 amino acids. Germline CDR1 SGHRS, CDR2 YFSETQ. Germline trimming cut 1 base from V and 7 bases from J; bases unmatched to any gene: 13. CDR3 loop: CASSLTGDPEAGGELFF. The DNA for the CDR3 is TGCGCCAGCAGCTTGACAGGGGACCCGGAGGCGGGCGGGGAGCTGTTTTTT.

CDR3 sequence reads: CASSRTSYYEQYF. The CDR3 DNA reads as TGTGCCAGCAGTCGGACTAGCTACTACGAGCAGTACTTC. This chain links TRBV2 with TRBJ2-7; TRBD2 agrees at 8 bases. This CDR3 is built from 13 residues. The J segment lost 3 bases and the V segment lost 5 bases, leaving 3 bases of the junction unmatched. From germline, CDR1 is SNHLY and CDR2 FYNNEI. The variable domain in full, completed from reference TRBV2 and TRBJ2-7, reads EPEVTQTPSHQVTQMGQEVILRCVPISNHLYFYWYRQILGQKVEFLVSFYNNEISEKSEIFDDQFSVERPDGSNFTLKIRSTKLEDSAMYFCASSRTSYYEQYFGPGTRLTVT.

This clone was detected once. CDR3 in DNA: TGCGCCAGCAGTACCGGGACAGGGACCTACAATGAGCAGTTCTTC. It translates to CASSTGTGTYNEQFF. This rearrangement joins TRBV5-1 to TRBJ2-1, with 9 nucleotides matching TRBD1. Germline CDR1 SGHRS, CDR2 YFSETQ. Losses at the gene ends were 5 bases for V and 2 bases for J; bases not matched to a gene: 5. This CDR3 has 15 residues.

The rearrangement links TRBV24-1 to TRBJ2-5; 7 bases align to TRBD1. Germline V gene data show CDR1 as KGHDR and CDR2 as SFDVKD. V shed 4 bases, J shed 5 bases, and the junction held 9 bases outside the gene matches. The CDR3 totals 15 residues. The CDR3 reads CATSDLDRVKETQYF. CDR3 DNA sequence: TGTGCCACCAGTGACCTCGACAGGGTCAAGGAGACCCAGTACTTC.

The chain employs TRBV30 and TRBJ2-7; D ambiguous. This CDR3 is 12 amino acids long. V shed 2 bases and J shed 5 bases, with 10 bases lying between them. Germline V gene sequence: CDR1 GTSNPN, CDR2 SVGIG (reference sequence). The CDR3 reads CAWSRQIHEQYF. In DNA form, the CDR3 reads TGTGCCTGGAGTCGCCAGATCCACGAGCAGTACTTC.

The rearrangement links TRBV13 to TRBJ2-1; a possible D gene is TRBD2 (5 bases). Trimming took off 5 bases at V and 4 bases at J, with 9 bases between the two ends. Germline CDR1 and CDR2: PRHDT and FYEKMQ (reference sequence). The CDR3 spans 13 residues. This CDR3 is CASSPEGYNEQFF. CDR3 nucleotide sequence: TGTGCCAGCAGCCCCGAGGGTTACAATGAGCAGTTCTTC.

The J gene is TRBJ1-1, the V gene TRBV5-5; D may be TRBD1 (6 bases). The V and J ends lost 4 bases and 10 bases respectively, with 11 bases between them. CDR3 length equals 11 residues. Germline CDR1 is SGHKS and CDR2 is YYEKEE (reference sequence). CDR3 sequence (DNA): TGTGCCAGCAGCAGGGGGGGGACAGCTTTCTTT. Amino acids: CASSRGGTAFF.

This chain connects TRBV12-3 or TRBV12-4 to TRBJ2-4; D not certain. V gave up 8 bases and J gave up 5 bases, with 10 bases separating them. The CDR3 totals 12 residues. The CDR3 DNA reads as TGTGCCAGCTCGAGAACCCAAAACATTCAGTACTTC. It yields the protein CASSRTQNIQYF.

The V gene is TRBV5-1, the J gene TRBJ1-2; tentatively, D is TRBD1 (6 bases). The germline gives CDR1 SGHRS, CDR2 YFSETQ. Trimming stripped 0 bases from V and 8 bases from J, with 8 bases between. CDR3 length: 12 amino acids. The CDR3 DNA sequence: TGCGCCAGCAGCTTGGACAGGGACGGCTACACCTTC. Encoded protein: CASSLDRDGYTF.

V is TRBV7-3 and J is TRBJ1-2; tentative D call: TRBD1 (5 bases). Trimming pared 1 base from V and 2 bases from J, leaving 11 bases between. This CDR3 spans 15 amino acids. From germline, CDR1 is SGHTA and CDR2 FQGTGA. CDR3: CASSLRQGGNYGYTF. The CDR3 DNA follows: TGTGCCAGCAGCTTAAGGCAGGGCGGAAACTATGGCTACACCTTC. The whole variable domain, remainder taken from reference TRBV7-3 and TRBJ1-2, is GAGVSQTPSNKVTEKGKYVELRCDPISGHTALYWYRQSLGQGPEFLIYFQGTGAADDSGLPNDRFFAVRPEGSVSTLKIQRTERGDSAVYLCASSLRQGGNYGYTFGSGTRLTVV.

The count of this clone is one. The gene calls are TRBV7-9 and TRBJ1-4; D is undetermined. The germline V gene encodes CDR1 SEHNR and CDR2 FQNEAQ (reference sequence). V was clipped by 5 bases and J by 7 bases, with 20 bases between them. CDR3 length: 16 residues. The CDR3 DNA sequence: TGTGCCAGCAGCCCCCTGGTTAATACACCCGTTGAAAAACTGTTTTTT. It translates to CASSPLVNTPVEKLFF.

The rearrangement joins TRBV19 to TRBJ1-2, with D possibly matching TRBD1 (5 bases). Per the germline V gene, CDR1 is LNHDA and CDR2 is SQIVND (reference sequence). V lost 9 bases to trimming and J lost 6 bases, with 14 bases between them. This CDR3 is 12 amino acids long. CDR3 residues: CASHPGWDGYTF. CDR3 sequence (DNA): TGTGCCAGCCATCCAGGGTGGGATGGCTACACCTTC.

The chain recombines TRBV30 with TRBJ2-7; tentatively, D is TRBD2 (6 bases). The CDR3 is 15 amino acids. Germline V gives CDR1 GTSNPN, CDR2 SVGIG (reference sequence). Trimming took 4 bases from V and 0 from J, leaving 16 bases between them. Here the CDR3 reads CAWIRRGSGSYEQYF. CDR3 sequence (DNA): TGTGCCTGGATAAGGCGGGGCAGTGGCTCCTACGAGCAGTACTTC.

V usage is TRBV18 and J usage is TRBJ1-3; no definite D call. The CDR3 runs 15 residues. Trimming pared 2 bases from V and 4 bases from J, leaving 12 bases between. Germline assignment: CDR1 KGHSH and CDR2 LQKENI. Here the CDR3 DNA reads TGTGCCAGCTCACCAGTTCGGGTCTTGGGAAACACCATATATTTT. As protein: CASSPVRVLGNTIYF. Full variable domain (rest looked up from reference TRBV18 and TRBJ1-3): NAGVMQNPRHLVRRRGQEARLRCSPMKGHSHVYWYRQLPEEGLKFMVYLQKENIIDESGMPKERFSAEFPKEGPSILRIQQVVRGDSAAYFCASSPVRVLGNTIYFGEGSWLTVV.

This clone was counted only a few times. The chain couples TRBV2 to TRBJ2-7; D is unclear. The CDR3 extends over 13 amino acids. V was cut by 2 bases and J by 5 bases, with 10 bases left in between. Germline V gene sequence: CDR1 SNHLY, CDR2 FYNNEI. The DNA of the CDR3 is TGTGCCAGCAGTGAATTTTCCAGGAACGAGCAGTACTTC. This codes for CASSEFSRNEQYF.

CDR3 coding DNA: TGTGCCAGCTGGGGGGACGGCCGCTACGAGCAGTACTTC. Amino acids: CASWGDGRYEQYF. This sequence joins TRBV2 and TRBJ2-7; the D gene is possibly TRBD2 (6 bases). Germline CDR1 is SNHLY and CDR2 is FYNNEI. The V end lost 8 bases, the J end lost 3 bases, and 14 bases lay between the germline ends. CDR3 length: 13 amino acids.

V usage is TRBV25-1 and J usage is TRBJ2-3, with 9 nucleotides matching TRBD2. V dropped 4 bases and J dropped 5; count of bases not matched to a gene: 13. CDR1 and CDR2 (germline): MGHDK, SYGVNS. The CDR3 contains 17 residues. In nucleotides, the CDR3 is TGTGCCAGCAGTGCCACAGCGGGGGGACCTAAAGGAGATACGCAGTATTTT. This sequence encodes CASSATAGGPKGDTQYF.

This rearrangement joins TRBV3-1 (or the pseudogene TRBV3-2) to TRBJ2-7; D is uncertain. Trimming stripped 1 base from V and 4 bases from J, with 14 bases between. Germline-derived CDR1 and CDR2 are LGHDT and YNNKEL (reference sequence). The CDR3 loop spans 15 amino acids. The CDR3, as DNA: TGTGCCAGCAGCCAAGGGGCCGGTGTTTGGTACGAGCAGTACTTC. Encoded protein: CASSQGAGVWYEQYF.

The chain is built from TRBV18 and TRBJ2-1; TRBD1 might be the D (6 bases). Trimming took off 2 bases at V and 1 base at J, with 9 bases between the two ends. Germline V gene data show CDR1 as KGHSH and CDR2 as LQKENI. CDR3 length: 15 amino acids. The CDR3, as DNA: TGTGCCAGCTCACCAGGCAGGGGATCCTACAATGAGCAGTTCTTC. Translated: CASSPGRGSYNEQFF.